The 6 T cell receptor beta chains below come from one sample, sequenced in a study of technical replicates of blood from a handful of donors. Sequencing was performed with immunoSEQ multiplex PCR; in TCRdb, only in-frame clones are kept and a portion is missing. The sample lists more than 60,000 clones, roughly 94% seen once, with 0.2% to 0.3% in the top ten. The source material was T cells isolated from PBMCs. These receptors all stem from a human donor in good health.

The chain employs TRBV7-6 and TRBJ2-2; D possibly corresponds to TRBD1 (5 bases). V was trimmed by 2 bases and J by 4 bases, leaving 8 bases between them. This CDR3 is built from 14 residues. CDR1 is SGHVS, CDR2 FNYEAQ, per germline. The CDR3 nucleotides read TGTGCCAGCAGCTTAACCCAGGGCACCGGGGAGCTGTTTTTT. Translating gives CASSLTQGTGELFF.

The gene calls are TRBV4-1 and TRBJ2-7; D might be TRBD1 (6 bases). CDR3 length equals 15 residues. The V end lost 0 bases, the J end lost 2 bases, and 11 bases lay between the germline ends. Germline CDR1 MGHRA, CDR2 YSYEKL. CDR3 in DNA: TGCGCCAGCAGCCAAGAACAGGGCGGACCCTACGAGCAGTACTTC. Its translation is CASSQEQGGPYEQYF.

This rearrangement joins TRBV6-5 to TRBJ2-5, with D maybe TRBD1 (6 bases). Trimming shortened V by 6 bases and J by 0 bases, and 11 bases separated the two germline ends. The CDR3 is made up of 14 amino acids. Germline lookup yields CDR1 MNHEY and CDR2 SVGAGI. For the CDR3, the DNA is TGTGCCAGCAGCCAGGGGTCTTACCAAGAGACCCAGTACTTC. Its translation: CASSQGSYQETQYF.

This chain uses TRBV11-2 with TRBJ2-5, with 7 positions matching TRBD2. The V segment lost 2 bases and the J segment 1 base; nucleotides outside the gene matches: 4. In germline, CDR1 is SGHAT, CDR2 FQNNGV. The CDR3 runs 15 residues. The CDR3, as DNA: TGTGCCAGCAGCTTACAGTCTAGCGGCCAAGAGACCCAGTACTTC. Protein product: CASSLQSSGQETQYF.

The chain combines TRBV11-2 with TRBJ2-3; TRBD2 aligns across 10 bases. J was trimmed by 1 base and V by 1 base; bases with no gene match: 5. Per germline, CDR1 SGHAT and CDR2 FQNNGV. This CDR3 has 17 residues. The CDR3 here is CASSLAPLAGGTDTQYF. CDR3 sequence (DNA): TGTGCCAGCAGCTTAGCCCCCCTAGCGGGAGGCACAGATACGCAGTATTTT.

The chain employs TRBV7-9 and TRBJ2-7; maybe TRBD1 (6 bases). CDR1 is SEHNR, CDR2 FQNEAQ, per germline (reference sequence). This CDR3 contains 14 residues. The V gene lost 5 bases and the J gene lost 1 base, with 12 bases spanning the gap. CDR3 sequence: CASSLGGGSYEQYF. CDR3 coding DNA: TGTGCCAGCAGCCTTGGGGGCGGTTCCTACGAGCAGTACTTC. Complete variable domain (other parts from reference TRBV7-9 and TRBJ2-7): DTGVSQNPRHKITKRGQNVTFRCDPISEHNRLYWYRQTLGQGPEFLTYFQNEAQLEKSRLLSDRFSAERPKGSFSTLEIQRTEQGDSAMYLCASSLGGGSYEQYFGPGTRLTVT.